The rows below give T cell receptor beta chains drawn from one sample of a study of blood T cells in healthy people across ages. MiXCR was run by TCRdb on the 5' RACE reads, yielding one entry per CDR3 protein. The sample lists 1,500,000 or so distinct CDR3 sequences; 59% were seen once. Input material: blood. The origin of the receptors is a man between 18 and 35 years old in good health. Each CDR3 is given with its conserved first and last residue. Each record gives: J gene, D gene, clone size, V gene, CDR3 DNA, CDR3 protein. D genes are given only for firm matches. Size values are once, few and many counts, or a class for expanded clones, and some rows have none.

TRBJ1-4,-,-,TRBV20-1,TGCAGTGCTAGCGACCCGAGGGTAGCGGGTGAAAAACTGTTTTTT,CSASDPRVAGEKLFF
TRBJ2-7,-,-,TRBV7-9,TGTGCCAGCAGCTTAGGGGTAAAACCCTACGAGCAGTACTTC,CASSLGVKPYEQYF
TRBJ2-4,-,few,TRBV6-2/TRBV6-3,TGTGCCAGCAGAGACCTGGAGTCCAAAAACATTCAGTACTTC,CASRDLESKNIQYF
TRBJ2-5,-,-,TRBV7-9,TGTGCCAGCAGCGAAATGGCAGGGGCCCCGCAAGTATCCCAGTACTTC,CASSEMAGAPQVSQYF
TRBJ2-3,-,-,TRBV7-2,TGTGCCAGCAGCTTAGTGGGCAGGGTATCGACAGATACGCAGTATTTT,CASSLVGRVSTDTQYF
TRBJ2-1,TRBD2,-,TRBV28,TGTGCCAGCAGTTCCCCGCGGGGGGGCCAAATCAATGAGCAGTTCTTC,CASSSPRGGQINEQFF
TRBJ1-5,-,-,TRBV4-1,TGCGCCAGCAGCCAAGTTTGGGACGGGACTGCCCGCAATCAGCCCCAGCATTTT,CASSQVWDGTARNQPQHF
TRBJ2-7,TRBD1,-,TRBV29-1,TGCAGCGTACGGGGACAGGGACGATACAATGAGCAGTACTTC,CSVRGQGRYNEQYF
TRBJ2-7,TRBD1,few,TRBV28,TGTGCCAGCAGATCCCTGGGGGACAGTGCCTACGAGCAGTACTTC,CASRSLGDSAYEQYF
TRBJ2-7,-,-,TRBV28,TGTGCCAGCAGTTCCGGGGGCAGCCACGAGCAGTACTTC,CASSSGGSHEQYF
TRBJ1-6,-,-,TRBV5-1,TGCGCCAGCAGCTTAAGACTTGGGGATTCACCCCTCCACTTT,CASSLRLGDSPLHF
TRBJ1-1,TRBD1,-,TRBV10-1,TGCGCCAGCAGAGAAGGGACAGCGGGGACTGAAGCTTTCTTT,CASREGTAGTEAFF
TRBJ2-5,-,-,TRBV14,TGTGCCAGCAGCCGAAACCCTCGGGGCAAAGAGACCCAGTACTTC,CASSRNPRGKETQYF
TRBJ2-7,TRBD1,-,TRBV20-1,TGCAGTGCTAGAGCACTGACAGGGGGGTCAGAAAAGTACTTC,CSARALTGGSEKYF
TRBJ2-7,-,few,TRBV5-1,TGCGCCAGCAGCTTGGCCGTGACGGGGGACTACGAGCAGTACTTC,CASSLAVTGDYEQYF
TRBJ2-7,-,-,TRBV6-6,TGTGCCAGCAGACGAGAATCCGGGACCTACGAGCAGTACTTC,CASRRESGTYEQYF
TRBJ2-1,TRBD2,-,TRBV6-5,TGTGCCAGCAGTTACGGGGCGGGAGGAGTCAATGAGCAGTTCTTC,CASSYGAGGVNEQFF
TRBJ1-2,TRBD1,-,TRBV4-1,TGCGCCAGCAGCGAACCGGGACAGTACCCTAACTATGGCTACACCTTC,CASSEPGQYPNYGYTF
TRBJ1-4,TRBD1,-,TRBV7-9,TGTGCCAGCAGCACCTCACCGGGACAGGGGGGTGAAAAACTGTTTTTT,CASSTSPGQGGEKLFF
TRBJ2-5,-,-,TRBV20-1,TGCAGTGCTAGGAAGGCGGGGAGAGGAGAGCAGTACTTC,CSARKAGRGEQYF
TRBJ2-3,-,once,TRBV20-1,TGCAGTACTGGAATACAAGATACGCAGTATTTT,CSTGIQDTQYF
TRBJ2-1,TRBD2,-,TRBV12-3/TRBV12-4,TGTGCCAGCAGCCTAGCGGGGGGGTCTAGATTCAATGAGCAGTTCTTC,CASSLAGGSRFNEQFF
TRBJ2-3,TRBD2,-,TRBV29-1,TGCAGCGTTGCCCGACTAGCGGGGGACCCAGATACGCAGTATTTT,CSVARLAGDPDTQYF
TRBJ2-1,-,once,TRBV7-9,TGTGCCAGCAGCCGTTTAAGGGGCGATGAGCAGTTCTTC,CASSRLRGDEQFF
TRBJ2-6,-,-,TRBV3-1,TGTGCCAGCAGCGAGGCCCTGTCTGGGGCCAACGTCCTGACTTTC,CASSEALSGANVLTF
TRBJ1-2,TRBD1,-,TRBV6-6,TGTGCCAGCAGTTTGGAGGGGGCCTACTATGGCTACACCTTC,CASSLEGAYYGYTF
TRBJ2-7,TRBD2,once,TRBV6-6,TGTGCCACCCCTTTGACTAGCGACTCCTACGAGCAGTACTTC,CATPLTSDSYEQYF
TRBJ2-3,-,-,TRBV6-6,TGTGCCAGCAGACGTACAGGGTCGTACGATACGCAGTATTTT,CASRRTGSYDTQYF
TRBJ2-2,-,-,TRBV2,TGTGCCATACGGCGGGTTGAGGGCGCCGGGGAGCTGTTTTTT,CAIRRVEGAGELFF
TRBJ2-5,-,once,TRBV20-1,TGCAGTGTACTGGCAGCCCAAGAGACCCAGTACTTC,CSVLAAQETQYF
TRBJ1-1,-,-,TRBV12-3/TRBV12-4,TGTGCCAGCGGGAGGGCGGGGAACACTGAAGCTTTCTTT,CASGRAGNTEAFF
TRBJ2-7,TRBD2,-,TRBV28,TGTGCCAGCTCATCCCCCGGGACTAAAGCCTACGAGCAGTACTTC,CASSSPGTKAYEQYF
TRBJ1-2,-,once,TRBV21-1,TGTGCCAGCAACCCCGACAGGGGAAAAGGCTACACCTTC,CASNPDRGKGYTF
TRBJ2-7,-,-,TRBV29-1,TGCAGCGGTGTATTAAGGGACTGGGACCCCGAGCAGTACTTC,CSGVLRDWDPEQYF
TRBJ2-5,TRBD1,once,TRBV2,TGTGCCAGCAGTAGCCTTAGGGACAGTAAAGAGACCCAGTACTTC,CASSSLRDSKETQYF
TRBJ1-1,-,-,TRBV6-1,TGTGCCAGCAGTGGGTTCCCCACTGAAGCTTTCTTT,CASSGFPTEAFF
TRBJ2-1,TRBD2,-,TRBV5-1,TGCGCCAGCAGCCCCGGACTAGCGGGGCAGAATGAGCAGTTCTTC,CASSPGLAGQNEQFF